One sample yielded the 2 T cell receptor beta chains listed below, sequenced in a study of response to subunit inactivated influenza vaccine. TCRdb re-called the RT-PCR reads through MiXCR, storing one row per CDR3 protein. The data show 250,000 to 350,000 distinct CDR3 sequences, 20% to 25% seen once. The specimen comprised PBMCs from blood, sampled 21 months after vaccination. Source of these receptors: a man between 50 and 69 years old who received an inactivated influenza vaccine.

The rearrangement joins TRBV28 to TRBJ1-5; perhaps TRBD1 as D (5 bases). Germline V gene sequence: CDR1 MDHEN, CDR2 SYDVKM. The CDR3 has 15 residues. V was cut by 2 bases and J by 1 base, with 9 bases left in between. CDR3 nucleotides: TGTGCCAGCAGTTTAACGGGGGAGAGCAATCAGCCCCAGCATTTT. It translates to CASSLTGESNQPQHF.

The gene calls are TRBV7-3 and TRBJ2-5; the D is unclear. The V end was cut by 5 bases, the J end by 10 bases, with 17 bases between. Germline CDR1 SGHTA, CDR2 FQGTGA. CDR3 length equals 13 residues. CDR3 coding DNA: TGTGCCAGCAGCACGGCCGGCTCCCCCATCCAGTACTTC. Protein sequence: CASSTAGSPIQYF. Looking up the rest from reference TRBV7-3 and TRBJ2-5 gives the full variable domain: GAGVSQTPSNKVTEKGKYVELRCDPISGHTALYWYRQSLGQGPEFLIYFQGTGAADDSGLPNDRFFAVRPEGSVSTLKIQRTERGDSAVYLCASSTAGSPIQYFGPGTRLLVL.